This TCR beta chain came from a study of cytomegalovirus exposure and HLA in healthy donors. Findings and caveats of the study: Reportedly, TCR beta sequences accurately predicted HLA-A and HLA-B alleles in most subjects. A classifier reportedly called cytomegalovirus status with high sensitivity and specificity.

On this clone itself: Its antigen remains unidentified.

Looked up from germline, CDR1 is SGHDN and CDR2 is FVKESK. CDR3 length: 16 amino acids. V shed 1 base and J 9 bases; nucleotides not matched to a gene: 11. Primers for the PCR totalled 60 Vbeta and 13 Jbeta. Libraries were prepared by immunoSEQ multiplex PCR; TCRdb keeps only in-frame clonotypes and omits some of them. Among tens of thousands of clones, approximately 82% were seen once, and the ten largest hold 2.5% to 3%. This clonotype was sampled from a man aged 50-59 years in good health and CMV-seronegative. Sequencing was done on a sample of PBMCs. V gene TRBV14 combines with J gene TRBJ2-1; 8 bases are shared with TRBD2. The CDR3 DNA follows: TGTGCCAGCAGCCAAGGCAGTGCGGGGGGCAGAGGTGAGCAGTTCTTC. Protein product: CASSQGSAGGRGEQFF.